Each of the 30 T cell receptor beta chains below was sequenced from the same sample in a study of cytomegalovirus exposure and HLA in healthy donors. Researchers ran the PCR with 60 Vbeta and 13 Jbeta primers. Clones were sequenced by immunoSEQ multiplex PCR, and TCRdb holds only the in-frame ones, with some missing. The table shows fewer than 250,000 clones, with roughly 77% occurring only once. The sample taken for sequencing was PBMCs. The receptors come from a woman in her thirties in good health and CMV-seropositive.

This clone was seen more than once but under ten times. The CDR3 sequence: CASSYADRNYGYTF. The DNA for the CDR3 is TGTGCCAGCAGTTACGCAGACAGAAACTATGGCTACACCTTC. V is TRBV6-5 and J is TRBJ1-2, with TRBD1 as a possible D gene (5 bases). Germline V gene data show CDR1 as MNHEY and CDR2 as SVGAGI. This CDR3 region has 14 residues. The V end was cut by 2 bases, the J end by 2 bases, with 9 bases between.

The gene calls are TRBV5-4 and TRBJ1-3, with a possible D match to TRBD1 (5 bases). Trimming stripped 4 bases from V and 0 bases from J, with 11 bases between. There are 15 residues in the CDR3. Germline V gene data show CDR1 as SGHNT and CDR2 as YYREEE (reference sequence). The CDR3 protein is CASSPDTYSGNTIYF. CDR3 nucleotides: TGTGCCAGCAGCCCGGACACTTACTCTGGAAACACCATATATTTT.

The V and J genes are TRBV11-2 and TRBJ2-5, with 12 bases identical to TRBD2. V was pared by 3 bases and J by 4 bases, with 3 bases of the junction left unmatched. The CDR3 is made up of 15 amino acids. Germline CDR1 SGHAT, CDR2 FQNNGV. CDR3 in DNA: TGTGCCAGCAGCTTGAGACTAGCGGGAGCAGAGACCCAGTACTTC. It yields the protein CASSLRLAGAETQYF.

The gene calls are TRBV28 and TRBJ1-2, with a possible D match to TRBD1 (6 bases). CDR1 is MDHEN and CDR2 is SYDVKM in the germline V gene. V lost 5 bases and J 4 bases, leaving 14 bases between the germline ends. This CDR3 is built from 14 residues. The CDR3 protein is CASSPPGQVYGYTF. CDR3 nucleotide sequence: TGTGCCAGCAGTCCCCCGGGACAAGTCTATGGCTACACCTTC.

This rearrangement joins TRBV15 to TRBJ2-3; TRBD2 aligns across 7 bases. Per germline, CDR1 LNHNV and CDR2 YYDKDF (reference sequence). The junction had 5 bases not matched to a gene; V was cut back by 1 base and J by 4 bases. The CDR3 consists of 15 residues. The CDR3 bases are TGTGCCACCAGCAGAGTGAATAGCGGGCCAGATACGCAGTATTTT. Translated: CATSRVNSGPDTQYF.

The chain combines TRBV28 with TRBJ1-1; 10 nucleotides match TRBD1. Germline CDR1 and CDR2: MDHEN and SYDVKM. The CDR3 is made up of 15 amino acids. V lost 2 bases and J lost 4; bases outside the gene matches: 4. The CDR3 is CASSLTTGGGTEAFF. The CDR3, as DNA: TGTGCCAGCAGTTTAACGACAGGGGGCGGCACTGAAGCTTTCTTT.

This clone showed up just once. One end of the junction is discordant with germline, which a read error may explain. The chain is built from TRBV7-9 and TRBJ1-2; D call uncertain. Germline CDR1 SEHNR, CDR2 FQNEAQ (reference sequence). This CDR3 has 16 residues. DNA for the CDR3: TGTTCCAGCAGCTCCACAGTGATTTCGACCGGGGATGGCTACACCTTC. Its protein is CSSSSTVISTGDGYTF.

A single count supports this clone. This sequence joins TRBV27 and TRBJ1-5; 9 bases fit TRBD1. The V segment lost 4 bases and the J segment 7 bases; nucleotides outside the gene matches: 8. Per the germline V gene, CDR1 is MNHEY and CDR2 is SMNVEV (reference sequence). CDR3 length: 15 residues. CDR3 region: CASSSLDRGGQPQHF. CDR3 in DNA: TGTGCCAGCAGTTCCTTGGACAGGGGCGGCCAGCCCCAGCATTTT.

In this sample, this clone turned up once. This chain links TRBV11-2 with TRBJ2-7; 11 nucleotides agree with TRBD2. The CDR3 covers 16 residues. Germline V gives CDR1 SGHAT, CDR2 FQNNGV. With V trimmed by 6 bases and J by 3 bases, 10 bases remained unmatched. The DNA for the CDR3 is TGTGCCAGCAGTAATCCTCTAGCGGGAGGATTCTACGAGCAGTACTTC. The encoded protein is CASSNPLAGGFYEQYF.

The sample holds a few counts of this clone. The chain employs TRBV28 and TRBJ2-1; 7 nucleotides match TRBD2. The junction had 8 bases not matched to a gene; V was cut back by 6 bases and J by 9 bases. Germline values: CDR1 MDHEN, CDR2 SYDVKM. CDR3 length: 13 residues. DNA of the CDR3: TGTGCCAGCAGCTCGCGGGCGGGGGTTGAGCAGTTCTTC. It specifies CASSSRAGVEQFF.

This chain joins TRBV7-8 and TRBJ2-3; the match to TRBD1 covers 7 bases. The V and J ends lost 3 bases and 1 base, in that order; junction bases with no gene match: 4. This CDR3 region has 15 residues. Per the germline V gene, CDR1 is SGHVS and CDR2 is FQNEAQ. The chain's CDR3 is CASSFKGAGTDTQYF. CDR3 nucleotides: TGTGCCAGCAGCTTCAAGGGGGCAGGCACAGATACGCAGTATTTT. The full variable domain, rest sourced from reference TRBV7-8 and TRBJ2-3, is GAGVSQSPRYKVAKRGQDVALRCDPISGHVSLFWYQQALGQGPEFLTYFQNEAQLDKSGLPSDRFFAERPEGSVSTLKIQRTQQEDSAVYLCASSFKGAGTDTQYFGPGTRLTVL.

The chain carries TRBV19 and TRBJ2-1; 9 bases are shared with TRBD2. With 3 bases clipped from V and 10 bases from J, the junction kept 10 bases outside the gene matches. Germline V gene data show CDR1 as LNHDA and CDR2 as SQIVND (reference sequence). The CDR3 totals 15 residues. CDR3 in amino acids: CASSIAASGVREQFF. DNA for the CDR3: TGTGCCAGTAGTATTGCGGCTAGCGGGGTCAGGGAGCAGTTCTTC.

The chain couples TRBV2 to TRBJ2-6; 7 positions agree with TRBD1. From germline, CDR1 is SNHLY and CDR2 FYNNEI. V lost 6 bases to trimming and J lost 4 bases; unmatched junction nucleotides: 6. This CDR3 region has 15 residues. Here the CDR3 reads CASRLRGLGANVLTF. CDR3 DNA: TGTGCCAGCAGGTTAAGGGGGCTAGGGGCCAACGTCCTGACTTTC.

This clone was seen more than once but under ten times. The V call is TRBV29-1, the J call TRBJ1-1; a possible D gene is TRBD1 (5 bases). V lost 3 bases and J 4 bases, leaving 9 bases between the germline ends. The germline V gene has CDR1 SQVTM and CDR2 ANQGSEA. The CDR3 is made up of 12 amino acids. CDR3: CSVELDSTEAFF. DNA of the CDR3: TGCAGCGTTGAGCTTGACAGCACTGAAGCTTTCTTT.

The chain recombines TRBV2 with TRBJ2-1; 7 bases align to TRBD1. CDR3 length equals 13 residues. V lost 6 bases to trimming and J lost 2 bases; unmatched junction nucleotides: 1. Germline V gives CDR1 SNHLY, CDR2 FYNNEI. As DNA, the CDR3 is TGTGCCAGCAGCGGGACAGCCTACAATGAGCAGTTCTTC. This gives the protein CASSGTAYNEQFF.

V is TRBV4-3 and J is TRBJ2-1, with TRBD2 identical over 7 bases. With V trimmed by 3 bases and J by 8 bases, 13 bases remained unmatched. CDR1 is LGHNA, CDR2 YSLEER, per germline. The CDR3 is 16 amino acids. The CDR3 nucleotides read TGCGCCAGCAGCCAGGAACCGGGACTAATCGGCGATGAGCAGTTCTTC. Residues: CASSQEPGLIGDEQFF.

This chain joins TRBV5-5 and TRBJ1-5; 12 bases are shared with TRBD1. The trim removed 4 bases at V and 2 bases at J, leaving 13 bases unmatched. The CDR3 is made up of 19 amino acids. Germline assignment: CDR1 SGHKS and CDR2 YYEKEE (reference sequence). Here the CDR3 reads CASSANPGQGAGGNQPQHF. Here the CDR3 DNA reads TGTGCCAGCAGCGCGAACCCGGGACAGGGGGCAGGGGGCAATCAGCCCCAGCATTTT.

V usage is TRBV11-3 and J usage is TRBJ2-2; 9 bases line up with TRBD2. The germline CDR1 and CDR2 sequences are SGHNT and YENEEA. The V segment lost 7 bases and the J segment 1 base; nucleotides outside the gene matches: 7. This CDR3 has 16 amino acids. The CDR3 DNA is TGTGCCAGCACTCATAGCGGGGGACAGAACACCGGGGAGCTGTTTTTT. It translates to CASTHSGGQNTGELFF.

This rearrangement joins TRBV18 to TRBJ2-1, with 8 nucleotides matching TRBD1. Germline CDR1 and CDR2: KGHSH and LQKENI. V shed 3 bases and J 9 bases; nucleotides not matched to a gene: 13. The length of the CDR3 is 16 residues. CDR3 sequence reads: CASSPNLGQGASEQFF. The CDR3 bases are TGTGCCAGCTCACCCAACCTCGGGCAGGGGGCTAGTGAGCAGTTCTTC.

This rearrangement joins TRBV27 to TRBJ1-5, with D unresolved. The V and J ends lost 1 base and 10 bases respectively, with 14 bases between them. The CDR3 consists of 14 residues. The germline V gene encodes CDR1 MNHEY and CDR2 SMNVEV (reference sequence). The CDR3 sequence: CASSLYNEGGPQHF. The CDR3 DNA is TGTGCCAGCAGTTTATACAATGAAGGCGGTCCCCAGCATTTT.

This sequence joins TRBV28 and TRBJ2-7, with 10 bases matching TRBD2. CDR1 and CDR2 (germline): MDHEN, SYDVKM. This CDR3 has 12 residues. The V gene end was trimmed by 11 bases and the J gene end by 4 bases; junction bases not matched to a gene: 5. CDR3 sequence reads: CAAAGGPYEQYF. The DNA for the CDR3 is TGTGCCGCAGCGGGAGGGCCGTACGAGCAGTACTTC.

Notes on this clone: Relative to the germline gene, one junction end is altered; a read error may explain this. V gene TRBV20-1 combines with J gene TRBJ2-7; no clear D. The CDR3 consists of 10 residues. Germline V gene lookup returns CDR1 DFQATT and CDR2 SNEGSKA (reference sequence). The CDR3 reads CSPRRDEQYF. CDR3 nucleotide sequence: TGCAGTCCTAGGCGCGACGAGCAGTACTTC.

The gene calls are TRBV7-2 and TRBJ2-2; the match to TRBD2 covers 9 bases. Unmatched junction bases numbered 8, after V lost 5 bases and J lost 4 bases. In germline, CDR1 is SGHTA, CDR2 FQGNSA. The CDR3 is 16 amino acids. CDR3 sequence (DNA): TGTGCCAGCAGCGGCCAGAGCGGGAGGATCACCGGGGAGCTGTTTTTT. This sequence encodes CASSGQSGRITGELFF.

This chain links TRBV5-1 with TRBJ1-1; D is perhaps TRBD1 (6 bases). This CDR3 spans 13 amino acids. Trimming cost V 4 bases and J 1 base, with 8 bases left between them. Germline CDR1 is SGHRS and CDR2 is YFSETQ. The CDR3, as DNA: TGCGCCAGCAGCAGGACAGCGAACACTGAAGCTTTCTTT. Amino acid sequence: CASSRTANTEAFF.

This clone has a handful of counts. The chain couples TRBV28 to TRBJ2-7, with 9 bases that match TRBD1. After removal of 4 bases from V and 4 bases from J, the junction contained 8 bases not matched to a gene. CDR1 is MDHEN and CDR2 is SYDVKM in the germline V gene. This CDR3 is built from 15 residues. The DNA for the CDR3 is TGTGCCAGCAGTTCGGCCGGGACAGGGAAATACGAGCAGTACTTC. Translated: CASSSAGTGKYEQYF.

In nucleotides, the CDR3 is TGTGCCTGGAGTGTTCATAAAGAGAATTCACCCCTCCACTTT. It is translated as CAWSVHKENSPLHF. V usage is TRBV30 and J usage is TRBJ1-6, with no clear D. V lost 0 bases to trimming and J lost 7 bases, with 10 bases between them. Germline V gene sequence: CDR1 GTSNPN, CDR2 SVGIG (reference sequence). The length of the CDR3 is 14 residues.

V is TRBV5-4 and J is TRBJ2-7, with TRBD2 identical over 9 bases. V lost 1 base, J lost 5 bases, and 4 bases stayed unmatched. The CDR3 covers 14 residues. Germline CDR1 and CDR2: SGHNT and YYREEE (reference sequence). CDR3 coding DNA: TGTGCCAGCAGCTTGATTAGCGGGAGCGACGAGCAGTACTTC. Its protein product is CASSLISGSDEQYF.

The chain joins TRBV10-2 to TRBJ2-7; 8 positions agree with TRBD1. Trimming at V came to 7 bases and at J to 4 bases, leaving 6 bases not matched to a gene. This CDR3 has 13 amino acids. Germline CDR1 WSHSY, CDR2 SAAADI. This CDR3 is CASNDRGSYEQYF. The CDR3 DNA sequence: TGCGCCAGCAACGACAGGGGAAGTTACGAGCAGTACTTC.

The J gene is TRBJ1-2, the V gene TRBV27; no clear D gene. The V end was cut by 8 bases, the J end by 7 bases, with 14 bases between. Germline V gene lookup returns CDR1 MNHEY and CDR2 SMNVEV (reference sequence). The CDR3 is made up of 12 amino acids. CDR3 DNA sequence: TGTGCCAGCTCCGGCAGTAGAGGTGGCTACACCTTC. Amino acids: CASSGSRGGYTF.

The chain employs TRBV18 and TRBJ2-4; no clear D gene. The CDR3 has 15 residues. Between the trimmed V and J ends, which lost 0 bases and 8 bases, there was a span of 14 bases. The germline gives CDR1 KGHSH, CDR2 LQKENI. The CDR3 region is CASSPPGSQNDIQYF. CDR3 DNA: TGTGCCAGCTCACCACCCGGTAGCCAAAATGACATTCAGTACTTC.